The 18 T cell receptor beta chains in this list originate from one sample, sequenced in a study of T cell responses to AZD1222 COVID-19 vaccine (dated by TCRdb to the early 2020s). The time point label on this specimen signifies: baseline before first vaccination. Receptor amplification or capture employed the immunoSEQ multiplex PCR assay. Not all clones reach the TCRdb copy of this immuneACCESS table, which keeps in-frame sequences only. Checked studies attribute under half of the gap to unresolved V genes and leave the rest unexplained. The sample records 140,000 or so clones, about 89% of which are singletons. The ten largest account for 4.7% of the sample. The specimen was peripheral blood, collected on day 0 of AZD1222 vaccination. Receptor source: an adult in good health.

As concerns this clone: A junction boundary mismatches the germline segment, possibly from a read error. This chain connects TRBV27 to TRBJ2-1, with D hard to call. CDR1 is MNHEY and CDR2 is SMNVEV in the germline V gene (reference sequence). This CDR3 has 11 residues. The CDR3 sequence: CANLPVRLPLF. The CDR3 region has the DNA TGTGCCAACTTGCCCGTTCGCCTTCCTCTCTTC.

The chain links TRBV5-5 to TRBJ2-3, with D perhaps matching TRBD2 (7 bases). The V gene's germline CDR1 is SGHKS and CDR2 YYEKEE (reference sequence). The CDR3 has 17 amino acids. V was cut by 0 bases and J by 1 base, with 15 bases left in between. The CDR3 spells CASSLGDGGLGTDTQYF. CDR3 in DNA: TGTGCCAGCAGCTTGGGAGACGGGGGGCTCGGCACAGATACGCAGTATTTT. The full variable domain, rest sourced from reference TRBV5-5 and TRBJ2-3, is DAGVTQSPTHLIKTRGQQVTLRCSPISGHKSVSWYQQVLGQGPQFIFQYYEKEERGRGNFPDRFSARQFPNYSSELNVNALLLGDSALYLCASSLGDGGLGTDTQYFGPGTRLTVL.

CDR3 sequence: CASSLRSGAVGYTF. The CDR3 DNA is TGTGCCAGCAGTTTACGGTCCGGGGCAGTTGGCTACACCTTC. The V and J genes are TRBV27 and TRBJ1-2, with D possibly being TRBD1 (5 bases). Germline assignment: CDR1 MNHEY and CDR2 SMNVEV (reference sequence). The V end lost 2 bases, the J end lost 7 bases, and 14 bases lay between the germline ends. CDR3 size: 14 residues.

The chain carries TRBV21-1 and TRBJ2-7. TRBV21-1 is a pseudogene locus. CDR3 size: 17 residues. The CDR3 sequence: CASSKVEGDRYSYEQYF. CDR3 DNA sequence: TGTGCCAGCAGCAAAGTCGAGGGAGACAGATATTCCTACGAGCAGTACTTC.

This clone has only one observation. The rearrangement links TRBV7-9 to TRBJ1-6, with 10 bases fitting TRBD1. The J segment lost 8 bases and the V segment lost 4 bases, leaving 2 bases of the junction unmatched. The CDR3 contains 14 residues. The V gene's germline CDR1 is SEHNR and CDR2 FQNEAQ (reference sequence). The CDR3 sequence: CASSWTGGYSPLHF. The CDR3 DNA follows: TGTGCCAGCAGCTGGACAGGGGGATATTCACCCCTCCACTTT.

This chain links TRBV11-2 with TRBJ1-2; no definite D call. The germline V gene has CDR1 SGHAT and CDR2 FQNNGV. Deletions cut 1 base from V and 5 bases from J, with 14 bases between. This CDR3 has 15 amino acids. The CDR3 DNA reads as TGTGCCAGCAGCTTAGCTCTCAGCCCCTCATATGGCTACACCTTC. Translation: CASSLALSPSYGYTF.

This rearrangement joins TRBV19 to TRBJ2-7; D gene unclear. The CDR3 sequence is 13 residues long. Trimming removed 7 bases from V and 6 bases from J, with 16 bases in between. Germline loops: CDR1 LNHDA, CDR2 SQIVND (reference sequence). CDR3 DNA: TGTGCCAGTACTTTGGCCCCCACTGGCGAGCAGTACTTC. As protein: CASTLAPTGEQYF.

This sequence joins TRBV15 and TRBJ2-7, with D maybe TRBD1 (5 bases). This CDR3 has 14 residues. Trimming removed 0 bases at V and 6 bases at J, with 12 bases between. From germline, CDR1 is LNHNV and CDR2 YYDKDF (reference sequence). The CDR3 DNA reads TGTGCCACCAGCAGAGACGTAGGGGTAAGCGAGCAGTACTTC. Translated, it gives CATSRDVGVSEQYF.

The chain has TRBV18 and TRBJ1-2; D remains ambiguous. The germline CDR1 and CDR2 sequences are KGHSH and LQKENI. The CDR3 totals 13 residues. The germline V and J ends were trimmed by 0 bases and 1 base, with 3 bases remaining between them. The CDR3 sequence: CASSPPVNYGYTF. For the CDR3, the DNA is TGTGCCAGCTCACCACCGGTTAACTATGGCTACACCTTC.

The CDR3 region is CASSLDSDSNQPQHF. DNA of the CDR3: TGTGCCAGCAGTTTGGACAGCGATAGCAATCAGCCCCAGCATTTT. The J gene is TRBJ1-5, the V gene TRBV7-6, with D perhaps matching TRBD1 (6 bases). Trimming stripped 6 bases from V and 0 bases from J, with 12 bases between. The CDR3 contains 15 residues. Per germline, CDR1 SGHVS and CDR2 FNYEAQ. Supplemented by reference TRBV7-6 and TRBJ1-5, the full variable domain reads GAGVSQSPRYKVTKRGQDVALRCDPISGHVSLYWYRQALGQGPEFLTYFNYEAQQDKSGLPNDRFSAERPEGSISTLTIQRTEQRDSAMYRCASSLDSDSNQPQHFGDGTRLSIL.

This chain uses TRBV27 with TRBJ1-5; D uncertain. Deletions cut 6 bases from V and 0 bases from J, with 12 bases between. The germline V gene encodes CDR1 MNHEY and CDR2 SMNVEV (reference sequence). This CDR3 has 15 residues. CDR3 in DNA: TGTGCCAGCAGACGGACTGACTATAGCAATCAGCCCCAGCATTTT. Translated, it gives CASRRTDYSNQPQHF.

J is TRBJ1-3 and V is TRBV4-1, with D tentatively TRBD1 (6 bases). V shed 2 bases and J shed 0 bases, with 11 bases lying between them. Germline V lookup: CDR1 MGHRA, CDR2 YSYEKL. The CDR3 length is 16 residues. Here the CDR3 reads CASSQYGQNSGNTIYF. CDR3 DNA: TGCGCCAGCAGCCAATATGGACAGAACTCTGGAAACACCATATATTTT.

V is TRBV5-6 and J is TRBJ2-7; TRBD1 agrees at 8 bases. J lost 7 bases, V lost 5 bases, and 8 bases had no gene match. The CDR3 is made up of 13 amino acids. CDR1 and CDR2 (germline): SGHDT, YYEEEE. The CDR3, as DNA: TGTGCCAGCAGACAGACAGGGGTAGGGGAGCAGTACTTC. Amino acids: CASRQTGVGEQYF.

The chain couples TRBV7-8 to TRBJ1-5; D remains unclear. The CDR3 spans 15 residues. V was pared by 5 bases and J by 0 bases, with 11 bases between. Germline V gene sequence: CDR1 SGHVS, CDR2 FQNEAQ. CDR3 DNA: TGTGCCAGCAGCCAACAAACTTATAGCAATCAGCCCCAGCATTTT. Protein: CASSQQTYSNQPQHF.

The sample holds a few counts of this clone. This chain uses TRBV29-1 with TRBJ1-1, with unresolved D. Germline V lookup: CDR1 SQVTM, CDR2 ANQGSEA. The CDR3 runs 12 residues. Trimming took off 7 bases at V and 4 bases at J, with 13 bases between the two ends. CDR3 sequence: CSADPGSTEAFF. CDR3 DNA sequence: TGCAGCGCGGATCCGGGGAGCACTGAAGCTTTCTTT.

This chain uses TRBV6-1 with TRBJ2-7; 9 bases agree with TRBD1. Germline V gene sequence: CDR1 MNHNS, CDR2 SASEGT. V lost 2 bases to trimming and J lost 0 bases; unmatched junction nucleotides: 5. The CDR3 is 16 residues long. The CDR3 nucleotides are TGTGCCAGCAGTGAAAACAGGGGGCCACTCTCCTACGAGCAGTACTTC. Residues: CASSENRGPLSYEQYF.

This sequence joins TRBV6-1 and TRBJ2-5; 8 bases are shared with TRBD1. With 2 bases clipped from V and 3 bases from J, the junction kept 5 bases outside the gene matches. CDR3 length: 15 amino acids. From germline, CDR1 is MNHNS and CDR2 SASEGT. In DNA, the CDR3 is TGTGCCAGCAGTGAACTGGACAGGGCCAAAGAGACCCAGTACTTC. This codes for CASSELDRAKETQYF.

This clone was picked up one time. The V gene is TRBV6-5, the J gene TRBJ1-6; 7 bases are a match to TRBD1. This CDR3 spans 15 amino acids. Germline assignment: CDR1 MNHEY and CDR2 SVGAGI. J was trimmed by 7 bases and V by 4 bases; bases with no gene match: 7. CDR3 nucleotide sequence: TGTGCCAGCAGTTTCGAGGGGGCGGACAATTCACCCCTCCACTTT. Its translation: CASSFEGADNSPLHF.